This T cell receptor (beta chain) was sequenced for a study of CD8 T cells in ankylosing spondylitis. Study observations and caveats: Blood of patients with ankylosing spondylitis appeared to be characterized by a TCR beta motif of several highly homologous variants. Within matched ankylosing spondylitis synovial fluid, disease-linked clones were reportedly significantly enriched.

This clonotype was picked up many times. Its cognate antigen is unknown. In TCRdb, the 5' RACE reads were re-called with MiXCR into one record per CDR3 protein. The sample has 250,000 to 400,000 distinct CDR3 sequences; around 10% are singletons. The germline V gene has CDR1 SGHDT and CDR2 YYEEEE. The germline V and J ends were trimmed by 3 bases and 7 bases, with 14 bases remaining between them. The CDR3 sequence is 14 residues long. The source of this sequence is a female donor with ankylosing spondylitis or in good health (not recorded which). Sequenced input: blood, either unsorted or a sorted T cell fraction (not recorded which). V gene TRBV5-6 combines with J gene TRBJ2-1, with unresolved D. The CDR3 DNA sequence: TGTGCCAGCAGCTGGGGTGGGCCACCAAATGAGCAGTTCTTC. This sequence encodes CASSWGGPPNEQFF. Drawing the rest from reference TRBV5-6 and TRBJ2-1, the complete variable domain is DAGVTQSPTHLIKTRGQQVTLRCSPKSGHDTVSWYQQALGQGPQFIFQYYEEEERQRGNFPDRFSGHQFPNYSSELNVNALLLGDSALYLCASSWGGPPNEQFFGPGTRLTVL.